The next 2 T cell receptor beta chains were all read from a single sample in a study of breast tumors, draining lymph nodes, adjacent tissues. TCRdb used MiXCR to reprocess the multiplex PCR reads, holding one entry per CDR3 protein. The table includes 290,000 or so distinct CDR3 sequences, around 30% detected once. Breast cancer patients provided tissue from their axillary draining lymph nodes. The sample taken for sequencing was axillary lymph node tissue. These TCRs come from a female donor with breast cancer. Some clones in this sample may be carry-over from other donors' samples.

This clonotype was seen many times. V gene TRBV7-9 combines with J gene TRBJ2-7; 10 bases map to TRBD2. The J segment lost 4 bases and the V segment lost 2 bases, leaving 5 bases of the junction unmatched. The CDR3 runs 15 residues. Germline V gene data show CDR1 as SEHNR and CDR2 as FQNEAQ (reference sequence). The CDR3 protein is CASSLLTSGSYEQYF. As DNA, the CDR3 is TGTGCCAGCAGCTTACTGACTAGCGGGTCTTACGAGCAGTACTTC. Drawing the rest from reference TRBV7-9 and TRBJ2-7, the complete variable domain is DTGVSQNPRHKITKRGQNVTFRCDPISEHNRLYWYRQTLGQGPEFLTYFQNEAQLEKSRLLSDRFSAERPKGSFSTLEIQRTEQGDSAMYLCASSLLTSGSYEQYFGPGTRLTVT.

There are many counts of this clonotype. This sequence joins TRBV20-1 and TRBJ2-3; D call uncertain. The CDR3 is 10 amino acids. Germline CDR1 and CDR2: DFQATT and SNEGSKA (reference sequence). V gave up 0 bases and J gave up 11 bases, with 6 bases separating them. CDR3 residues: CSARETKQYF. CDR3 DNA: TGCAGTGCTAGAGAAACGAAGCAGTATTTT.